Below are 28 T cell receptor beta chains sequenced from a single sample in a study of preoperative IRX-2 immunotherapy in early breast cancer. Sequencing was performed with immunoSEQ multiplex PCR; in TCRdb, only in-frame clones are kept and a portion is missing. The sample lists around 88,000 clones, 70% to 90% occurring once. Described treatment: preoperative locoregional IRX-2 cytokine immunotherapy. The sequencing used tumor tissue, collected after IRX-2 immunotherapy. Receptor source: a human donor with breast cancer.

The rearrangement links TRBV12-5 to TRBJ2-1; the D gene is possibly TRBD2 (6 bases). Germline V CDR1 and CDR2: LGHNT, FRNRAP. This CDR3 is built from 15 residues. V was shortened by 7 bases and J by 0 bases, with 13 bases between the two germline ends. In DNA, the CDR3 is TGTGCTAGTGCCTCTGGGGGGAGCTCCTACAATGAGCAGTTCTTC. Amino acid sequence: CASASGGSSYNEQFF.

The chain recombines TRBV6-8 with TRBJ1-2, with TRBD1 matching over 12 bases. The CDR3 is 16 amino acids. The V segment lost 2 bases and the J segment 7 bases; nucleotides outside the gene matches: 8. CDR1 MNHGY and CDR2 SAAAGT come from the germline V gene. CDR3 region: CASSYGGTGGGGGYTF. The CDR3 DNA follows: TGTGCCAGCAGTTACGGTGGGACAGGGGGCGGTGGTGGCTACACCTTC.

The rearrangement links TRBV28 to TRBJ1-4; D is perhaps TRBD1 (6 bases). Between the trimmed V and J ends, which lost 7 bases and 4 bases, there was a span of 13 bases. The CDR3 spans 14 residues. Germline lookup yields CDR1 MDHEN and CDR2 SYDVKM. CDR3 in amino acids: CASTLTGRNEKLFF. The CDR3 DNA reads TGTGCCAGCACGCTCACAGGGCGTAATGAAAAACTGTTTTTT.

V is TRBV5-1 and J is TRBJ1-1; no firm D call. Germline V gene lookup returns CDR1 SGHRS and CDR2 YFSETQ. This CDR3 contains 14 residues. The V end was cut by 0 bases, the J end by 3 bases, with 9 bases between. Here the CDR3 reads CASSLGLPDTEAFF. The DNA of the CDR3 is TGCGCCAGCAGCTTGGGCCTCCCCGACACTGAAGCTTTCTTT.

This rearrangement joins TRBV30 to TRBJ2-7; D might be TRBD1 or TRBD2, each matching 5 bases. Between the trimmed V and J ends, which lost 1 base and 4 bases, there was a span of 20 bases. This CDR3 has 16 amino acids. From germline, CDR1 is GTSNPN and CDR2 SVGIG (reference sequence). As DNA, the CDR3 is TGTGCCTGGAGTGGGGGCGGCGGTGTGAGGGGTTACGAGCAGTACTTC. Amino acids: CAWSGGGGVRGYEQYF.

The chain carries TRBV28 and TRBJ1-1; 11 positions agree with TRBD1. Germline lookup yields CDR1 MDHEN and CDR2 SYDVKM. This CDR3 contains 15 residues. With V trimmed by 7 bases and J by 1 base, 5 bases remained unmatched. The CDR3 nucleotides read TGTGCCAGCATCGGACAGGGGGCGGCGAACACTGAAGCTTTCTTT. This encodes CASIGQGAANTEAFF.

The chain has TRBV29-1 and TRBJ1-5; the D gene is possibly TRBD1 (5 bases). V was pared by 4 bases and J by 1 base, with 5 bases between. The CDR3 contains 12 residues. Germline CDR1 and CDR2: SQVTM and ANQGSEA. DNA of the CDR3: TGCAGCGTTGGGGGGAGCAATCAGCCCCAGCATTTT. It yields the protein CSVGGSNQPQHF. Complete variable domain (other parts from reference TRBV29-1 and TRBJ1-5): SAVISQKPSRDICQRGTSLTIQCQVDSQVTMMFWYRQQPGQSLTLIATANQGSEATYESGFVIDKFPISRPNLTFSTLTVSNMSPEDSSIYLCSVGGSNQPQHFGDGTRLSIL.

This chain uses TRBV14 with TRBJ1-1, with D possibly TRBD1 on 6 matching bases. The CDR3 is 13 residues long. The ends were cut back, 6 bases at V and 10 bases at J, with 18 bases in the middle. Germline V gene sequence: CDR1 SGHDN, CDR2 FVKESK. The DNA of the CDR3 is TGTGCCAGCAGGGGGACAAAAAACGCCCCAGCTTTCTTT. It specifies CASRGTKNAPAFF.

The chain joins TRBV5-1 to TRBJ1-2; no clear D gene. Per germline, CDR1 SGHRS and CDR2 YFSETQ. V gave up 0 bases and J gave up 4 bases, with 13 bases separating them. The CDR3 has 15 amino acids. The CDR3 nucleotides are TGCGCCAGCAGCTTGGGTAGCGTTGGATCCTATGGCTACACCTTC. It codes for CASSLGSVGSYGYTF.

The CDR3 nucleotides are TGTGCCAGTTCCCAGATAAACACCGGGGAGCTGTTTTTT. It codes for CASSQINTGELFF. The chain recombines TRBV19 with TRBJ2-2; no clear D gene. This CDR3 contains 13 residues. Trimming took 8 bases from V and 2 from J, leaving 9 bases between them. Germline V gene lookup returns CDR1 LNHDA and CDR2 SQIVND (reference sequence).

The rearrangement links TRBV6-8 to TRBJ1-4; a weak D match, TRBD1 (5 bases). V was cut by 8 bases and J by 8 bases, with 12 bases left in between. The germline CDR1 and CDR2 sequences are MNHGY and SAAAGT. This CDR3 comprises 12 residues. CDR3 nucleotides: TGTGCCAGCCGCAGGGAGGACGAAAAACTGTTTTTT. Protein sequence: CASRREDEKLFF.

The V call is TRBV11-3, the J call TRBJ2-2, with TRBD2 matching over 14 bases. CDR1 is SGHNT and CDR2 is YENEEA in the germline V gene. The V segment lost 4 bases and the J segment 5 bases; nucleotides outside the gene matches: 9. This CDR3 contains 18 residues. The DNA for the CDR3 is TGTGCCAGCAGCTACCCGGGACTAGCGGGAGAAAGGACCGGGGAGCTGTTTTTT. Amino acid sequence: CASSYPGLAGERTGELFF. The entire variable domain, with the rest obtained from reference TRBV11-3 and TRBJ2-2, is as follows: EAGVVQSPRYKIIEKKQPVAFWCNPISGHNTLYWYLQNLGQGPELLIRYENEEAVDDSQLPKDRFSAERLKGVDSTLKIQPAELGDSAVYLCASSYPGLAGERTGELFFGEGSRLTVL.

This rearrangement joins TRBV15 to TRBJ2-7, with TRBD2 matching over 8 bases. CDR1 LNHNV and CDR2 YYDKDF come from the germline V gene (reference sequence). The CDR3 runs 15 residues. V lost 1 base and J lost 3; bases outside the gene matches: 5. The CDR3 nucleotides read TGTGCCACCAGCAGAGTGCGGGGGGCTCGCTACGAGCAGTACTTC. Translated, it gives CATSRVRGARYEQYF.

V is TRBV5-1 and J is TRBJ1-1; 9 bases align to TRBD1. The junction had 4 bases not matched to a gene; V was cut back by 4 bases and J by 0 bases. The germline gives CDR1 SGHRS, CDR2 YFSETQ. The length of the CDR3 is 15 residues. CDR3 sequence (DNA): TGCGCCAGCAGCCACGGACAGGGGATGAACACTGAAGCTTTCTTT. Its translation: CASSHGQGMNTEAFF.

This chain joins TRBV6-8 and TRBJ1-3; no clear D gene. Germline V gives CDR1 MNHGY, CDR2 SAAAGT. V lost 4 bases to trimming and J lost 3 bases, with 13 bases between them. CDR3 size: 15 residues. DNA of the CDR3: TGTGCCAGCAGTTTCTCGCAGCAGTATGGAAACACCATATATTTT. Protein: CASSFSQQYGNTIYF.

To note about this clone: The sample holds other DNA sequences that translate to the same CDR3. The gene calls are TRBV5-1 and TRBJ1-3, with a weak D call TRBD1 (6 bases). The length of the CDR3 is 15 residues. V was trimmed by 0 bases and J by 0 bases, leaving 7 bases between them. The V gene's germline CDR1 is SGHRS and CDR2 YFSETQ. CDR3 nucleotide sequence: TGCGCCAGCAGCTTGGAAGGGGGCTCTGGAAACACCATATATTTT. This translates into CASSLEGGSGNTIYF.

CDR3 in amino acids: CASSLARISGGLRNEQFF. In nucleotides, the CDR3 is TGTGCCAGCAGCTTAGCGCGGATTAGCGGGGGCCTTAGGAATGAGCAGTTCTTC. The chain carries TRBV7-6 and TRBJ2-1; 9 bases are a match to TRBD2. The germline V gene has CDR1 SGHVS and CDR2 FNYEAQ. The CDR3 is 18 amino acids. Trimming cost V 0 bases and J 7 bases; bases outside gene matches: 13.

The chain couples TRBV5-1 to TRBJ1-1; D is undetermined. V was clipped by 2 bases and J by 4 bases, with 15 bases between them. CDR3 size: 15 residues. Germline V gene data show CDR1 as SGHRS and CDR2 as YFSETQ. This CDR3 is CASSLGVSARTEAFF. For the CDR3, the DNA is TGCGCCAGCAGCTTAGGCGTGTCGGCGCGCACTGAAGCTTTCTTT.

This chain connects TRBV6-8 to TRBJ2-7, with a weak D call TRBD1 (6 bases). The V end was cut by 6 bases, the J end by 0 bases, with 21 bases between. The CDR3 extends over 17 amino acids. The germline V gene encodes CDR1 MNHGY and CDR2 SAAAGT. The CDR3 DNA reads TGTGCCAGCAGCTCCCCTCACCGGGACACCGGCTCCTACGAGCAGTACTTC. Its protein is CASSSPHRDTGSYEQYF.

V and J are TRBV30 and TRBJ1-5, with D maybe TRBD1 (5 bases). The CDR3 contains 17 residues. Trimming removed 0 bases from V and 0 bases from J, with 15 bases in between. The germline CDR1 and CDR2 sequences are GTSNPN and SVGIG (reference sequence). As DNA, the CDR3 is TGTGCCTGGAGTGTTGGTGAGAGGGACTATAGCAATCAGCCCCAGCATTTT. This encodes CAWSVGERDYSNQPQHF.

Comments on this clone: At one boundary the junction diverges from the germline segment, which might be a read error. The V call is TRBV6-8, the J call TRBJ1-1; 7 bases align to TRBD1. This CDR3 is 13 amino acids long. Germline lookup yields CDR1 MNHGY and CDR2 SAAAGT. Here the CDR3 DNA reads TGTGCCATCAGTGGGACAGTGAACACTGAAGCTTTCTTT. It specifies CAISGTVNTEAFF.

The rearrangement joins TRBV15 to TRBJ2-7; D unresolved. V dropped 0 bases and J dropped 3 bases, with 15 bases sitting between them. The CDR3 runs 16 residues. Germline CDR1 and CDR2: LNHNV and YYDKDF (reference sequence). In nucleotides, the CDR3 is TGTGCCACCAGCAGAGATAAAATGACGCGGATCTACGAGCAGTACTTC. Its translation: CATSRDKMTRIYEQYF.

The chain links TRBV28 to TRBJ1-6, with 9 nucleotides matching TRBD1. The CDR3 totals 16 residues. V shed 8 bases and J 7 bases; nucleotides not matched to a gene: 12. The germline V gene encodes CDR1 MDHEN and CDR2 SYDVKM. The CDR3 spells CASLIQTGGGNSPLHF. CDR3 DNA: TGTGCCAGCTTAATCCAGACAGGGGGTGGAAATTCACCCCTCCACTTT.

The CDR3 here is CASRDGSSYEQYF. The CDR3 DNA follows: TGTGCCAGCAGAGATGGAAGCTCCTACGAGCAGTACTTC. The chain links TRBV28 to TRBJ2-7; D is unresolved. Germline assignment: CDR1 MDHEN and CDR2 SYDVKM. This CDR3 has 13 amino acids. V was trimmed by 6 bases and J by 0 bases, leaving 9 bases between them.

The chain employs TRBV28 and TRBJ1-5, with D perhaps TRBD1 (5 bases). The CDR3 is 17 residues long. V dropped 7 bases and J dropped 0 bases, with 19 bases sitting between them. Germline CDR1 reads MDHEN; CDR2 reads SYDVKM. The CDR3 nucleotides read TGTGCCAGCACCCCTAGCGCGGGGCGTCATAGCAATCAGCCCCAGCATTTT. Translating it yields CASTPSAGRHSNQPQHF.

The chain couples TRBV5-1 to TRBJ1-2; 7 positions agree with TRBD1. The CDR3 covers 18 residues. Per the germline V gene, CDR1 is SGHRS and CDR2 is YFSETQ. The V and J ends lost 0 bases and 2 bases, in that order; junction bases with no gene match: 13. The CDR3 region is CASSLGYPDRVENYGYTF. DNA for the CDR3: TGCGCCAGCAGCTTGGGATACCCTGACAGGGTCGAGAACTATGGCTACACCTTC.

The V gene is TRBV7-5, the J gene TRBJ2-5; the table's D gene call, TRBD2, was not cross checked with the DNA. TRBV7-5 has pseudogene status. The CDR3 loop spans 15 amino acids. The DNA for the CDR3 is TGTGCCAGCAGCCTTCTAGCTTCCCTAAAAGAGACCCAGTACTTC. This translates into CASSLLASLKETQYF.

The rearrangement links TRBV28 to TRBJ1-4, with D possibly matching TRBD1 (6 bases). The V and J ends lost 6 bases and 7 bases respectively, with 18 bases between them. The germline CDR1 and CDR2 sequences are MDHEN and SYDVKM. This CDR3 is built from 15 residues. DNA of the CDR3: TGTGCCAGCAGCATCCGTGGGACACTAGCTGAAAAACTGTTTTTT. It specifies CASSIRGTLAEKLFF.